This T cell receptor beta chain is from a study of blood T cell repertoires in COVID-19. Looking at the study overall: The United States, Italy and Spain provided the acute and convalescent COVID-19 samples.

The CDR3 contains 17 residues. Germline CDR1 reads MNHEY; CDR2 reads SVGEGT. V lost 2 bases and J 5 bases, leaving 21 bases between the germline ends. TCRdb keeps only in-frame clones here, not all; method: immunoSEQ multiplex PCR. The sample has around 100,000 clones, 74% seen once. The V and J genes are TRBV6-2 or TRBV6-3 and TRBJ2-5; possible D gene TRBD1, 6 bases. Source material: peripheral blood. The clonotype comes from a man aged 70 or older with COVID-19, enrolled during active disease. The CDR3 coding sequence is TGTGCCAGCAGTTACGAGTGGGGGCGAAAGGGAGAGGAGACCCAGTACTTC. This encodes CASSYEWGRKGEETQYF.